The next 30 T cell receptor beta chains were all read from a single sample in a study of shared T cell receptors in the human thymus. TCRdb keeps only in-frame clones here, not all; method: immunoSEQ multiplex PCR. The data show about 540,000 clones, with around 78% seen just once and roughly 0.013% held by the top ten. The sample was also linked to a second study, of human thymus T cells.

Sequencing was performed on thymocytes. All receptors come from a boy younger than two with a congenital heart defect.

V usage is TRBV10-3 and J usage is TRBJ1-1, with D possibly matching TRBD1 (5 bases). This CDR3 has 18 amino acids. Germline V gives CDR1 ENHRY, CDR2 SYGVKD. The germline V and J ends were trimmed by 6 bases and 0 bases, with 23 bases remaining between them. CDR3 loop: CAIRTTENRGVMNTEAFF. CDR3 nucleotide sequence: TGTGCCATCAGGACGACAGAAAATCGGGGGGTAATGAACACTGAAGCTTTCTTT.

The rearrangement links TRBV9 to TRBJ2-3, with D possibly matching TRBD2 (5 bases). The V gene's germline CDR1 is SGDLS and CDR2 YYNGEE. Trimming pared 0 bases from V and 3 bases from J, leaving 11 bases between. This CDR3 comprises 15 residues. The CDR3 sequence is CASSVGVGVTDTQYF. The CDR3 DNA follows: TGTGCCAGCAGCGTAGGGGTCGGGGTTACAGATACGCAGTATTTT.

This rearrangement joins TRBV25-1 to TRBJ2-3, with TRBD2 matching over 9 bases. The junction had 5 bases not matched to a gene; V was cut back by 4 bases and J by 3 bases. The CDR3 runs 15 residues. Germline V gene sequence: CDR1 MGHDK, CDR2 SYGVNS. The CDR3 region is CASSVSGRTTDTQYF. DNA for the CDR3: TGTGCCAGCAGTGTTAGCGGGAGAACGACAGATACGCAGTATTTT.

The chain links TRBV4-2 to TRBJ2-1; TRBD2 might be the D (5 bases). This CDR3 comprises 14 residues. CDR1 and CDR2 from the germline V gene are LGHNA and YNFKEQ. V dropped 3 bases and J dropped 8 bases, with 14 bases sitting between them. The CDR3 loop is CASSQEWESDEQFF. DNA for the CDR3: TGTGCCAGCAGCCAGGAGTGGGAGAGCGATGAGCAGTTCTTC.

This chain uses TRBV12-5 with TRBJ1-1; possible D gene TRBD1, 5 bases. The CDR3 has 13 residues. CDR1 and CDR2 (germline): LGHNT, FRNRAP. Trimming stripped 8 bases from V and 5 bases from J, with 15 bases between. The chain's CDR3 is CASPPGKGTEAFF. The CDR3 bases are TGTGCTAGTCCTCCAGGGAAGGGGACTGAAGCTTTCTTT.

The chain employs TRBV28 and TRBJ1-3, with 8 bases fitting TRBD1. This CDR3 contains 18 residues. V dropped 2 bases and J dropped 4; count of bases not matched to a gene: 13. The germline CDR1 and CDR2 sequences are MDHEN and SYDVKM. DNA for the CDR3: TGTGCCAGCAGTTTAGGGGTCATCAGGGGGCCGTGGGGAAACACCATATATTTT. Translating gives CASSLGVIRGPWGNTIYF. The full variable domain, completed using reference TRBV28 and TRBJ1-3, is DVKVTQSSRYLVKRTGEKVFLECVQDMDHENMFWYRQDPGLGLRLIYFSYDVKMKEKGDIPEGYSVSREKKERFSLILESASTNQTSMYLCASSLGVIRGPWGNTIYFGEGSWLTVV.

The chain is built from TRBV7-3 and TRBJ2-5, with TRBD2 identical over 11 bases. This CDR3 comprises 21 residues. Unmatched junction bases numbered 23, after V lost 5 bases and J lost 3 bases. Looked up from germline, CDR1 is SGHTA and CDR2 is FQGTGA. DNA of the CDR3: TGTGCCAGCAGCCGAACGGGCCGCCAGGAACAACTAGCGGGAGTGAAAGAGACCCAGTACTTC. It encodes CASSRTGRQEQLAGVKETQYF.

The chain links TRBV20-1 to TRBJ2-1, with D maybe TRBD1 (6 bases). Germline assignment: CDR1 DFQATT and CDR2 SNEGSKA (reference sequence). CDR3 length: 11 residues. Trimming took off 6 bases at V and 10 bases at J, with 13 bases between the two ends. For the CDR3, the DNA is TGCAGTGCCACCCCCGGGACAGAGCAGTTCTTC. Its protein is CSATPGTEQFF.

This clone occurred a few times. One end of the junction varies from germline; a read error may be responsible. The V gene is TRBV19, the J gene TRBJ2-2; 11 bases agree with TRBD2. Germline V gene sequence: CDR1 LNHDA, CDR2 SQIVND (reference sequence). This CDR3 region has 14 residues. CDR3 DNA sequence: TGTGCCGGTAGTACTAGCGGGAGTCCCGGGGAGCTGTTTTTT. Translated: CAGSTSGSPGELFF.

This chain uses TRBV5-4 with TRBJ2-6; D possibly corresponds to TRBD1 (6 bases). The V gene's germline CDR1 is SGHNT and CDR2 YYREEE (reference sequence). Trimming removed 4 bases at V and 1 base at J, with 21 bases between. This CDR3 is 19 amino acids long. DNA for the CDR3: TGTGCCAGCAGCCCGGCTCGAACAGGGCCCAAATCTGGGGCCAACGTCCTGACTTTC. Encoded protein: CASSPARTGPKSGANVLTF. Complete variable domain (other parts from reference TRBV5-4 and TRBJ2-6): ETGVTQSPTHLIKTRGQQVTLRCSSQSGHNTVSWYQQALGQGPQFIFQYYREEENGRGNFPPRFSGLQFPNYSSELNVNALELDDSALYLCASSPARTGPKSGANVLTFGAGSRLTVL.

V gene TRBV27 combines with J gene TRBJ1-2; TRBD1 agrees at 8 bases. Germline V lookup: CDR1 MNHEY, CDR2 SMNVEV (reference sequence). V dropped 5 bases and J dropped 8; count of bases not matched to a gene: 4. This CDR3 contains 12 residues. CDR3 nucleotides: TGTGCCAGCAGTACCAGGGGGCAGGGCTACACCTTC. Its protein is CASSTRGQGYTF.

The gene calls are TRBV4-3 and TRBJ1-2; D is uncertain. Trimming shortened V by 0 bases and J by 0 bases, and 5 bases separated the two germline ends. The CDR3 is made up of 14 amino acids. CDR1 is LGHNA and CDR2 is YSLEER in the germline V gene. As DNA, the CDR3 is TGCGCCAGCAGCCAAGAGGCTTCTAACTATGGCTACACCTTC. It encodes CASSQEASNYGYTF.

Only one count was recorded for this clone. The J gene is TRBJ1-1, the V gene TRBV18, with D perhaps TRBD1 (5 bases). Trimming took off 0 bases at V and 3 bases at J, with 14 bases between the two ends. The germline V gene encodes CDR1 KGHSH and CDR2 LQKENI. The CDR3 sequence is 16 residues long. The CDR3 bases are TGTGCCAGCTCACCACCTTTTCAGGGAGGGTACACTGAAGCTTTCTTT. It is translated as CASSPPFQGGYTEAFF.

For this clone: This CDR3 fails to terminate in the conserved phenylalanine or tryptophan, so it likely reflects a read error. The DNA is omitted, as the CDR3 cannot be located on it reliably, and the CDR3 follows TCRdb's listing. V is TRBV27 and J is TRBJ2-7; the tabulated D call, TRBD2, remains unverified against the DNA. Germline lookup yields CDR1 MNHEY and CDR2 SMNVEV (reference sequence). The CDR3 contains 11 residues when both ends are counted. CDR3 in amino acids: CATRGPWASGR.

This clone occurred a few times. The genes are TRBV14 and TRBJ2-7; 9 nucleotides match TRBD1. The CDR3 extends over 14 amino acids. The V gene's germline CDR1 is SGHDN and CDR2 FVKESK. V was pared by 3 bases and J by 7 bases, with 7 bases of the junction left unmatched. CDR3 residues: CASSHGTGCGEQYF. In DNA form, the CDR3 reads TGTGCCAGCAGCCACGGGACAGGGTGCGGTGAGCAGTACTTC.

The J gene is TRBJ2-5, the V gene TRBV5-1; D perhaps matches TRBD1 (6 bases). This CDR3 has 18 amino acids. Trimming shortened V by 2 bases and J by 1 base, and 21 bases separated the two germline ends. Germline V CDR1 and CDR2: SGHRS, YFSETQ. Here the CDR3 DNA reads TGCGCCAGCAGCTTATGTTGGGGGACAAGGGCTCTCCAAGAGACCCAGTACTTC. Translation: CASSLCWGTRALQETQYF. Supplemented by reference TRBV5-1 and TRBJ2-5, the full variable domain reads KAGVTQTPRYLIKTRGQQVTLSCSPISGHRSVSWYQQTPGQGLQFLFEYFSETQRNKGNFPGRFSGRQFSNSRSEMNVSTLELGDSALYLCASSLCWGTRALQETQYFGPGTRLLVL.

This chain connects TRBV18 to TRBJ1-1, with TRBD1 identical over 11 bases. The CDR3 extends over 18 amino acids. Germline assignment: CDR1 KGHSH and CDR2 LQKENI. V lost 2 bases, J lost 5 bases, and 13 bases stayed unmatched. The DNA of the CDR3 is TGTGCCAGCTCACCAGGGTTAGGGACAGGGGGTGATGGGACTGAAGCTTTCTTT. Its protein is CASSPGLGTGGDGTEAFF.

The chain joins TRBV15 to TRBJ2-3; the D is unclear. V shed 0 bases and J shed 2 bases, with 6 bases lying between them. CDR3 length: 14 amino acids. The germline CDR1 and CDR2 sequences are LNHNV and YYDKDF (reference sequence). CDR3 sequence (DNA): TGTGCCACCAGCAGAGATCCCTCCACAGATACGCAGTATTTT. This gives the protein CATSRDPSTDTQYF.

This clone was counted a few times. The chain combines TRBV4-1 with TRBJ2-1; weak D call: TRBD2 (6 bases). V lost 0 bases and J 4 bases, leaving 19 bases between the germline ends. Germline CDR1 and CDR2: MGHRA and YSYEKL. The CDR3 has 18 amino acids. The CDR3: CASSQELSRLDKYNEQFF. CDR3 DNA: TGCGCCAGCAGCCAAGAACTGTCGCGACTAGACAAATACAATGAGCAGTTCTTC.

This chain connects TRBV4-2 to TRBJ2-2; 9 bases agree with TRBD1. CDR1 is LGHNA, CDR2 YNFKEQ, per germline. This CDR3 has 16 amino acids. The V and J ends lost 4 bases and 2 bases, in that order; junction bases with no gene match: 5. CDR3 in amino acids: CASSRPQGANTGELFF. CDR3 coding DNA: TGTGCCAGCAGCCGACCACAGGGGGCCAACACCGGGGAGCTGTTTTTT.

The chain couples TRBV7-8 to TRBJ1-2; D is perhaps TRBD1 (5 bases). The CDR3 has 16 amino acids. The V end lost 1 base, the J end lost 0 bases, and 12 bases lay between the germline ends. In germline, CDR1 is SGHVS, CDR2 FQNEAQ. The CDR3 spells CASSLVTDQANYGYTF. CDR3 DNA: TGTGCCAGCAGCTTAGTGACAGACCAAGCTAACTATGGCTACACCTTC.

This clone was counted between two and nine times. This sequence joins TRBV4-2 and TRBJ2-7, with 11 bases fitting TRBD2. Germline CDR1 reads LGHNA; CDR2 reads YNFKEQ. V was clipped by 4 bases and J by 0 bases; unmatched bases: 8. This CDR3 has 17 amino acids. This CDR3 reads CASSPLRTSGPSYEQYF. The CDR3 coding sequence is TGTGCCAGCAGCCCCTTACGGACTAGCGGGCCCTCCTACGAGCAGTACTTC.

The chain employs TRBV2 and TRBJ2-5; 13 bases map to TRBD2. Losses at the gene ends were 7 bases for V and 5 bases for J; bases not matched to a gene: 10. Per the germline V gene, CDR1 is SNHLY and CDR2 is FYNNEI. The length of the CDR3 is 16 residues. The chain's CDR3 is CASTQRLAGGWETQYF. In nucleotides, the CDR3 is TGTGCCAGCACCCAGCGACTAGCGGGAGGTTGGGAGACCCAGTACTTC. The whole variable domain, filled in from reference TRBV2 and TRBJ2-5, reads EPEVTQTPSHQVTQMGQEVILRCVPISNHLYFYWYRQILGQKVEFLVSFYNNEISEKSEIFDDQFSVERPDGSNFTLKIRSTKLEDSAMYFCASTQRLAGGWETQYFGPGTRLLVL.

The chain uses TRBV5-6 and TRBJ2-7; 7 positions match TRBD1. Germline CDR1 is SGHDT and CDR2 is YYEEEE. The CDR3 covers 14 residues. Losses at the gene ends were 4 bases for V and 1 base for J; bases not matched to a gene: 5. For the CDR3, the DNA is TGTGCCAGCAGCGGATCGGGACAGTCCTACGAGCAGTACTTC. As protein: CASSGSGQSYEQYF.

The rearrangement joins TRBV30 to TRBJ1-1; 9 nucleotides align to TRBD1. Per the germline V gene, CDR1 is GTSNPN and CDR2 is SVGIG (reference sequence). The V segment lost 5 bases and the J segment 5 bases; nucleotides outside the gene matches: 6. The CDR3 is made up of 13 amino acids. CDR3 nucleotides: TGTGCCTGGTCCGACAGGGGGAAGACTGAAGCTTTCTTT. It is translated as CAWSDRGKTEAFF. Complete variable domain (other parts from reference TRBV30 and TRBJ1-1): SQTIHQWPATLVQPVGSPLSLECTVEGTSNPNLYWYRQAAGRGLQLLFYSVGIGQISSEVPQNLSASRPQDRQFILSSKKLLLSDSGFYLCAWSDRGKTEAFFGQGTRLTVV.

The chain links TRBV14 to TRBJ2-7, with 10 bases identical to TRBD2. The germline CDR1 and CDR2 sequences are SGHDN and FVKESK. Trimming at V came to 2 bases and at J to 1 base, leaving 14 bases not matched to a gene. The CDR3 has 19 residues. The CDR3 DNA sequence: TGTGCCAGCAGCCAATTTAGGACAGCGGGAGGGTGGATGTCCTACGAGCAGTACTTC. Encoded protein: CASSQFRTAGGWMSYEQYF.

The chain carries TRBV7-7 and TRBJ2-2; 10 bases fit TRBD2. CDR1 is SSHAT and CDR2 is FNYEAQ in the germline V gene (reference sequence). The length of the CDR3 is 15 residues. Unmatched junction bases numbered 11, after V lost 11 bases and J lost 5 bases. The CDR3 protein is CASSPELAGTGELFF. The CDR3 DNA reads as TGTGCCTCCTCACCGGAACTAGCGGGAACCGGGGAGCTGTTTTTT.

This chain joins TRBV18 and TRBJ1-3; the D is unclear. With 3 bases removed from V and 7 bases from J, the gap between germline ends came to 16 bases. This CDR3 region has 15 residues. The germline V gene encodes CDR1 KGHSH and CDR2 LQKENI. The CDR3 DNA is TGTGCCAGCTCACCCGATTCCGGGGTAAGGAACACCATATATTTT. Protein sequence: CASSPDSGVRNTIYF.

The chain is built from TRBV7-2 and TRBJ2-3, with 12 nucleotides matching TRBD2. This CDR3 contains 19 residues. Germline V CDR1 and CDR2: SGHTA, FQGNSA. With V trimmed by 1 base and J by 0 bases, 8 bases remained unmatched. CDR3 bases: TGTGCCAGCAGCTTAGAAGGGACTAGCGGGTCTTCTAGCACAGATACGCAGTATTTT. Protein: CASSLEGTSGSSSTDTQYF.

The rearrangement links TRBV12-1 to TRBJ2-2; TRBD1 reflects the table's D call only, with no check against the DNA. TRBV12-1 is listed as a pseudogene. The CDR3 is 19 residues long. In nucleotides, the CDR3 is TGTGCCAGCAGCTTTGTAGGCAGGGGGCTTGAATTATGCACCGGGGAGCTGTTTTTT. Its translation: CASSFVGRGLELCTGELFF.